This entry is about one T cell receptor (beta chain). Its target is unknown. This sample stems from a study of tumor-infiltrating lymphocytes in localized non-small cell lung cancer. Whole-study results and caveats: Only some patients had TCR sequencing, depending on available tissue. Higher tumor T cell infiltration than in uninvolved lung was supported by TCRbeta sequencing.

The CDR3 totals 14 residues. The junction had 9 bases not matched to a gene; V was cut back by 6 bases and J by 5 bases. CDR1 MNHEY and CDR2 SVGAGI come from the germline V gene. Assay: immunoSEQ multiplex PCR; the TCRdb copy retains only in-frame clones and omits some. This table holds over 5,500 clones, 60% to 80% found once. The sequence derives from a human donor with non-small cell lung cancer. V is TRBV6-5 and J is TRBJ1-2; 7 positions agree with TRBD1. Material: uninvolved lung tissue not adjacent to the tumor. The CDR3 bases are TGTGCCAGCAGCAAAGACAGGGCCCCATATGGCTACACCTTC. Translation gives CASSKDRAPYGYTF.